This entry is about one TCR beta chain. What it binds is not known. The sample has other DNA sequences that encode this CDR3 too. The sample belongs to a study of Ad26.COV2.S vaccination and SARS-CoV-2 variants. The method was immunoSEQ multiplex PCR; TCRdb's version includes in-frame clones alone and lacks a portion of them. The repertoire holds about 97,000 clones, with around 81% as singletons. From germline, CDR1 is SGHDN and CDR2 FVKESK. V lost 0 bases to trimming and J lost 3 bases, with 0 bases between them. This CDR3 spans 12 amino acids. Study results and limitations: People given the vaccine had a wider spike-specific TCR breadth than placebo recipients did. Researchers cautioned that TCR breadth and depth analyses may have underestimated total T cell responses. Measurement of non-spike TCR breadth gave similar results in vaccine and placebo recipients.

This chain joins TRBV14 and TRBJ1-5; no clear D. The source is a human donor who had recovered from COVID-19. Source: peripheral blood, taken after recovery from COVID-19. The CDR3 DNA is TGTGCCAGCAGCCAAGACAATCAGCCCCAGCATTTT. It specifies CASSQDNQPQHF. Full variable domain (missing parts from reference TRBV14 and TRBJ1-5): EAGVTQFPSHSVIEKGQTVTLRCDPISGHDNLYWYRRVMGKEIKFLLHFVKESKQDESGMPNNRFLAERTGGTYSTLKVQPAELEDSGVYFCASSQDNQPQHFGDGTRLSIL.